This record looks at one T cell receptor beta chain sequence and its context. The sample originates from a study of blood T cell repertoires in COVID-19. About the research overall: Donors in the United States, Italy and Spain gave samples during acute or convalescent COVID-19.

Trimming left V 8 bases short and J 4 bases short, with 11 bases between. Germline V lookup: CDR1 MNHEY, CDR2 SMNVEV (reference sequence). The CDR3 covers 12 residues. Produced via immunoSEQ multiplex PCR; TCRdb's table is partial and in-frame only. The table lists 150,000 to 200,000 clones, around 83% of them singletons. Across 20 to 25 US areas, participants ranged in age from roughly 18 to 95 years. The sequencing sample was made of PBMCs or T cells enriched from blood (not recorded which). This chain links TRBV27 with TRBJ1-1; a weak D match, TRBD1 (5 bases). The TCR was taken from a woman between 45 and 60 years old in a cohort exposed to, infected with or recovered from COVID-19 (not recorded which). CDR3 nucleotide sequence: TGTGCCAGCCGCAGGGATCTCACTGAAGCTTTCTTT. Protein sequence: CASRRDLTEAFF.